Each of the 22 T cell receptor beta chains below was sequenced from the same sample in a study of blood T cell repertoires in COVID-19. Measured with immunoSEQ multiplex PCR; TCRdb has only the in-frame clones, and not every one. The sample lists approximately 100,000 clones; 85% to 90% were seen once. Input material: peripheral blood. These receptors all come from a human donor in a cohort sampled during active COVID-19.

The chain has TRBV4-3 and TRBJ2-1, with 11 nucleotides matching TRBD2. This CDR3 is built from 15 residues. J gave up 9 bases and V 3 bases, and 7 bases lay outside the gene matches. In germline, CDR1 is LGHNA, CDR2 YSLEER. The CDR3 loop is CASSQTLSGRGEQFF. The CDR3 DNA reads TGCGCCAGCAGCCAGACCCTTAGCGGGAGGGGTGAGCAGTTCTTC.

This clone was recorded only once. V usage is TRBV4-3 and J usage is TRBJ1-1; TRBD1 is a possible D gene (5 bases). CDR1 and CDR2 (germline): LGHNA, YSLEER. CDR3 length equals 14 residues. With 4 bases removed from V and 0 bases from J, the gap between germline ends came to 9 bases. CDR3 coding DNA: TGCGCCAGCAGCCCAGGGTGGGTGAACACTGAAGCTTTCTTT. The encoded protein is CASSPGWVNTEAFF.

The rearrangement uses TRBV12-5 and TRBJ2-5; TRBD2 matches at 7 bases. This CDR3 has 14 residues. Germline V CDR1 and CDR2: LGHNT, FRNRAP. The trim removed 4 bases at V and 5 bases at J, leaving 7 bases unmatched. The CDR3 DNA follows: TGTGCTAGTGGTTATGGGACTATAGCCGAGACCCAGTACTTC. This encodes CASGYGTIAETQYF.

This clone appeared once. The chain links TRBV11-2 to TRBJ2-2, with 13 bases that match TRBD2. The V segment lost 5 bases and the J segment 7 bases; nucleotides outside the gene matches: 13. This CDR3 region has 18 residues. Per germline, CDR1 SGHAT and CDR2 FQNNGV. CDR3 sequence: CASSQGTSGIIGGGELFF. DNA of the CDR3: TGTGCCAGCAGCCAGGGGACTAGCGGGATTATAGGCGGCGGGGAGCTGTTTTTT.

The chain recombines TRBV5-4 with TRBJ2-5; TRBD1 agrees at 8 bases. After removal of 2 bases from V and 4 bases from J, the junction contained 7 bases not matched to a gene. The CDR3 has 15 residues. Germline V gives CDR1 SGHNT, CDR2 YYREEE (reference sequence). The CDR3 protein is CASSLQGGVGETQYF. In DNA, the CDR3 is TGTGCCAGCAGCTTACAGGGGGGAGTGGGAGAGACCCAGTACTTC. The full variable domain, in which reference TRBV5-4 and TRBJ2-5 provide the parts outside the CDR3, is ETGVTQSPTHLIKTRGQQVTLRCSSQSGHNTVSWYQQALGQGPQFIFQYYREEENGRGNFPPRFSGLQFPNYSSELNVNALELDDSALYLCASSLQGGVGETQYFGPGTRLLVL.

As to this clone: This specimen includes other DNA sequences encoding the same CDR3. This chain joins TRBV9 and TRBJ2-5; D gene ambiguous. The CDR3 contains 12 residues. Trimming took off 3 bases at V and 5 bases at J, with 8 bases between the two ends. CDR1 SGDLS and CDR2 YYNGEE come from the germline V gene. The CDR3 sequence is CASSAAGETQYF. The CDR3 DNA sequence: TGTGCCAGCAGCGCTGCCGGGGAGACCCAGTACTTC. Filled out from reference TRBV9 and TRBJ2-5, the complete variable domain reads DSGVTQTPKHLITATGQRVTLRCSPRSGDLSVYWYQQSLDQGLQFLIQYYNGEERAKGNILERFSAQQFPDLHSELNLSSLELGDSALYFCASSAAGETQYFGPGTRLLVL.

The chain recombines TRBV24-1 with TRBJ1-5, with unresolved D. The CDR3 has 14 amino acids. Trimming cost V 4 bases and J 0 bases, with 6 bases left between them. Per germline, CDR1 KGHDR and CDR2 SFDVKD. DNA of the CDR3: TGTGCCACCAGTGAGCCCTATAGCAATCAGCCCCAGCATTTT. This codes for CATSEPYSNQPQHF.

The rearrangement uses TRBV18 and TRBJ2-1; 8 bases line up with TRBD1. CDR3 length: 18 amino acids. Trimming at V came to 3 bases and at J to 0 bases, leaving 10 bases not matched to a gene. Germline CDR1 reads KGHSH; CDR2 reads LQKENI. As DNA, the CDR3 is TGTGCCAGCTCACCCAACCTACAGGGGGAAAGCTCCTACAATGAGCAGTTCTTC. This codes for CASSPNLQGESSYNEQFF.

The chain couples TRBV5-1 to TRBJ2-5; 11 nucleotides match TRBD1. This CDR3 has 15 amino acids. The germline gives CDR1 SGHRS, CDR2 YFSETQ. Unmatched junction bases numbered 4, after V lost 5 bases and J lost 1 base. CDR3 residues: CASSRTGGFQETQYF. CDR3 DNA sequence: TGCGCCAGCAGTAGGACAGGGGGCTTCCAAGAGACCCAGTACTTC.

This chain's CDR3 is CASSLGGGAPGNEQFF. DNA of the CDR3: TGTGCCAGCAGCTTAGGGGGAGGGGCGCCCGGCAATGAGCAGTTCTTC. The chain employs TRBV7-2 and TRBJ2-1; 7 positions agree with TRBD2. The CDR3 runs to 16 residues. The germline gives CDR1 SGHTA, CDR2 FQGNSA. Trimming at V came to 1 base and at J to 6 bases, leaving 9 bases not matched to a gene.

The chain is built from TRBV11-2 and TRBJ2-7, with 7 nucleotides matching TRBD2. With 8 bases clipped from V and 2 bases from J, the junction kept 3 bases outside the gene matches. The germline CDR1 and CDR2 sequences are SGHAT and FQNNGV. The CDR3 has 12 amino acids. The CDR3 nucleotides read TGTGCCAGCGGCGGGACTACCTACGAGCAGTACTTC. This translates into CASGGTTYEQYF.

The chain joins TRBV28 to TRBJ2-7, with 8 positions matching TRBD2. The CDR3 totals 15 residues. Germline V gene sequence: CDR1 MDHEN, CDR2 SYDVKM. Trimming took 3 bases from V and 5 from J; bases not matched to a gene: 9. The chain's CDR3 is CASSLRREVTDEQYF. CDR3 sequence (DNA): TGTGCCAGCAGTTTGAGGCGGGAGGTTACGGACGAGCAGTACTTC.

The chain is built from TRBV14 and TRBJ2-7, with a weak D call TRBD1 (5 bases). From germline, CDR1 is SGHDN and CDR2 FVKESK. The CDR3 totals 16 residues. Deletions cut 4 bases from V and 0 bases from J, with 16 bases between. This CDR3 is CASSPITGHASYEQYF. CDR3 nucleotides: TGTGCCAGCAGCCCAATAACCGGACATGCCTCCTACGAGCAGTACTTC.

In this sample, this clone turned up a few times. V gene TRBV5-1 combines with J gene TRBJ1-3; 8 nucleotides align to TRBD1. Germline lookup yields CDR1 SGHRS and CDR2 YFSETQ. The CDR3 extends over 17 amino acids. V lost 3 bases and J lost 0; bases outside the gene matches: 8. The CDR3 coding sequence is TGCGCCAGCAGCTCAACGACAGGGGCGAGCTCTGGAAACACCATATATTTT. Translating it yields CASSSTTGASSGNTIYF.

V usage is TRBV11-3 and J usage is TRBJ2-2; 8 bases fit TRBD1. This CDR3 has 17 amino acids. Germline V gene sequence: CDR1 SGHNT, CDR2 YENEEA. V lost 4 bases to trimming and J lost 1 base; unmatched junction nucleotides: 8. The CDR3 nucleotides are TGTGCCAGCAGCTACCTCCTCGGACAGGGGAACACCGGGGAGCTGTTTTTT. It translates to CASSYLLGQGNTGELFF.

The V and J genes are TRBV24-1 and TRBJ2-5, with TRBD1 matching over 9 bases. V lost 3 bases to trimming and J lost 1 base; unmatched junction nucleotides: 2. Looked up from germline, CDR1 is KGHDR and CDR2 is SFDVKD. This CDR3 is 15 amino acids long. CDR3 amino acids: CATSDPTGGQETQYF. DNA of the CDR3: TGTGCCACCAGTGATCCGACAGGGGGCCAAGAGACCCAGTACTTC.

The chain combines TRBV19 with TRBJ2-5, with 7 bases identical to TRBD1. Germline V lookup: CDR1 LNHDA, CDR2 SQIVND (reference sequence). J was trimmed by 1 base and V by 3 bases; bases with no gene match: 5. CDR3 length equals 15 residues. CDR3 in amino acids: CASSIGTDLQETQYF. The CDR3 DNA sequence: TGTGCCAGTAGTATTGGGACAGACCTCCAAGAGACCCAGTACTTC.

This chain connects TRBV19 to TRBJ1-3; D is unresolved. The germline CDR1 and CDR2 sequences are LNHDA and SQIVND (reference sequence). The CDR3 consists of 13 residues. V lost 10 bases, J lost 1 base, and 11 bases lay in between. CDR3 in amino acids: CATPESSGNTIYF. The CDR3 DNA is TGTGCCACCCCCGAGTCTTCTGGAAACACCATATATTTT.

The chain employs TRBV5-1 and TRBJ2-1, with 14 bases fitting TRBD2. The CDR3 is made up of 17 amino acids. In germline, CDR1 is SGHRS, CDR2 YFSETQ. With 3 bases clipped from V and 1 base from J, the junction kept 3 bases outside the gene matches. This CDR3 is CASSSGLAGVSYNEQFF. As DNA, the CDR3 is TGCGCCAGCAGCTCGGGACTAGCGGGAGTGTCCTACAATGAGCAGTTCTTC.

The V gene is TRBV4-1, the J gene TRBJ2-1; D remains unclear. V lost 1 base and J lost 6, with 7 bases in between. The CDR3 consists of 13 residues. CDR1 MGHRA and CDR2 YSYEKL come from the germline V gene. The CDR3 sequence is CASSQVSGNEQFF. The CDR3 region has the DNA TGCGCCAGCAGCCAAGTTTCGGGCAATGAGCAGTTCTTC.

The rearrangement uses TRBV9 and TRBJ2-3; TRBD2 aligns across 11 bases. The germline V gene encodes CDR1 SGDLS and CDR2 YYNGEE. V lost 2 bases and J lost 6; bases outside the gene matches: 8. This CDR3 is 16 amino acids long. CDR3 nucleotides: TGTGCCAGCAGCGTGGGGTTAGCGGGGGGGTCGGATACGCAGTATTTT. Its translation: CASSVGLAGGSDTQYF.

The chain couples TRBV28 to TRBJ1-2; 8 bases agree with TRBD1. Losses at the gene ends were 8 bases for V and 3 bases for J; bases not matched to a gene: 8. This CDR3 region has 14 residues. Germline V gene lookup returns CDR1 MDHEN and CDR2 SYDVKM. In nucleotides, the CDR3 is TGTGCCAGCCAGGACAGGGTAGCCTACTATGGCTACACCTTC. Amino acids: CASQDRVAYYGYTF.